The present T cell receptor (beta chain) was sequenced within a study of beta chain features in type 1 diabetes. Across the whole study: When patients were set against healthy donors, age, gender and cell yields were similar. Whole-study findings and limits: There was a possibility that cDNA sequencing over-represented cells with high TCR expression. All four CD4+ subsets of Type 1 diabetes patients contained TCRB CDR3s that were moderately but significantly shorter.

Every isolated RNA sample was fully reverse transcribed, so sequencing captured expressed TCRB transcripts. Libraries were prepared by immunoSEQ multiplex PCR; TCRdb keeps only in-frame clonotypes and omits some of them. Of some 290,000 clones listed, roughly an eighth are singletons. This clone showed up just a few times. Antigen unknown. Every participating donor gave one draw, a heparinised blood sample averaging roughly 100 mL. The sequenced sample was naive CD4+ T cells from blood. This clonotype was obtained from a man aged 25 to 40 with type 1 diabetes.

For the CDR3, the DNA is TGTGCCAGCAGCTCCCGGGACAAGCACTACGAGCAGTACTTC. Amino acids: CASSSRDKHYEQYF. V is TRBV7-2 and J is TRBJ2-7; TRBD1 is a possible D gene (6 bases). Germline lookup yields CDR1 SGHTA and CDR2 FQGNSA. V was trimmed by 4 bases and J by 3 bases, leaving 13 bases between them. CDR3 length equals 14 residues.